Each of the 5 T cell receptor beta chains below was sequenced from the same sample in a study of OX40 agonist ivuxolimab in advanced cancers. Method: immunoSEQ multiplex PCR; TCRdb's copy keeps in-frame clones and lacks some. The table lists some 150,000 clones, about nine tenths of them singletons. The specimen was CD4+ or CD8+ T cells sorted from blood, collected in a trial of the OX40 agonist ivuxolimab. These receptors were collected from an adult with an advanced solid tumor such as melanoma, head and neck, liver or kidney cancer.

The chain couples TRBV5-1 to TRBJ1-4; D unresolved. The CDR3 is 15 residues long. Germline lookup yields CDR1 SGHRS and CDR2 YFSETQ. V dropped 4 bases and J dropped 0 bases, with 10 bases sitting between them. The CDR3 coding sequence is TGCGCCAGCAGCCCTGCCAGTGCAACTAATGAAAAACTGTTTTTT. Its protein product is CASSPASATNEKLFF.

CDR3 DNA: TGCGCCAGCAGCGGCACGGGACTAGCGGAACCCCGGGGCACAGATACGCAGTATTTT. It is translated as CASSGTGLAEPRGTDTQYF. The J gene is TRBJ2-3, the V gene TRBV5-1, with 11 bases identical to TRBD2. Germline CDR1 SGHRS, CDR2 YFSETQ. The V gene end was trimmed by 4 bases and the J gene end by 1 base; junction bases not matched to a gene: 14. This CDR3 is 19 amino acids long. The entire variable domain, with the rest obtained from reference TRBV5-1 and TRBJ2-3, is as follows: KAGVTQTPRYLIKTRGQQVTLSCSPISGHRSVSWYQQTPGQGLQFLFEYFSETQRNKGNFPGRFSGRQFSNSRSEMNVSTLELGDSALYLCASSGTGLAEPRGTDTQYFGPGTRLTVL.

The V and J genes are TRBV28 and TRBJ1-5; TRBD1 aligns across 8 bases. The CDR3 runs to 16 residues. After removal of 4 bases from V and 3 bases from J, the junction contained 8 bases not matched to a gene. Germline V gene sequence: CDR1 MDHEN, CDR2 SYDVKM. CDR3 sequence (DNA): TGTGCCAGCAGTTCTCGGACAGGGTGGAACAATCAGCCCCAGCATTTT. This translates into CASSSRTGWNNQPQHF.

V and J are TRBV27 and TRBJ1-1; a weak D match, TRBD1 (5 bases). V gave up 5 bases and J gave up 4 bases, with 11 bases separating them. Germline CDR1 reads MNHEY; CDR2 reads SMNVEV (reference sequence). The length of the CDR3 is 13 residues. CDR3 sequence reads: CASSPGRGTEAFF. The CDR3 nucleotides are TGTGCCAGCAGTCCCGGGAGGGGCACTGAAGCTTTCTTT.

The chain joins TRBV27 to TRBJ2-7, with 16 nucleotides matching TRBD2. The CDR3 spans 16 residues. V dropped 7 bases and J dropped 3; count of bases not matched to a gene: 6. Germline CDR1 and CDR2: MNHEY and SMNVEV (reference sequence). The CDR3 region is CASTPGLAGGFYEQYF. The CDR3 DNA reads TGTGCCAGCACCCCGGGACTAGCGGGAGGGTTCTACGAGCAGTACTTC.